These 19 T cell receptor beta chains originate from one sample sequenced in a study of cytomegalovirus exposure and HLA in healthy donors. Profiling relied on immunoSEQ multiplex PCR, and the TCRdb table lists in-frame clones only, not all of them. Of 43,000 or so clones in the sample, around nine tenths were seen once. The sample consisted of PBMCs. The source of these receptors is a man younger than 35 in good health and CMV-seronegative.

The rearrangement joins TRBV28 to TRBJ1-2; D gene uncertain. The CDR3 is 13 amino acids. Between the trimmed V and J ends, which lost 5 bases and 2 bases, there was a span of 9 bases. The germline gives CDR1 MDHEN, CDR2 SYDVKM. The CDR3 coding sequence is TGTGCCAGCAGTCCGGGAACGAACTATGGCTACACCTTC. Its protein product is CASSPGTNYGYTF.

The chain joins TRBV7-9 to TRBJ2-1; 11 bases align to TRBD1. V lost 5 bases, J lost 9 bases, and 9 bases stayed unmatched. The CDR3 contains 15 residues. Germline V CDR1 and CDR2: SEHNR, FQNEAQ (reference sequence). CDR3 nucleotide sequence: TGTGCCAGCAGCCGCACCGGACAGGGGGCCGGTGAGCAGTTCTTC. Translation gives CASSRTGQGAGEQFF.

J is TRBJ2-1 and V is TRBV19; weak D call: TRBD1 (6 bases). Trimming stripped 3 bases from V and 3 bases from J, with 9 bases between. Germline loops: CDR1 LNHDA, CDR2 SQIVND (reference sequence). The CDR3 has 14 amino acids. In DNA, the CDR3 is TGTGCCAGTAGTATCCACAGGGTCTACAATGAGCAGTTCTTC. This sequence encodes CASSIHRVYNEQFF. The entire variable domain, with the rest obtained from reference TRBV19 and TRBJ2-1, is as follows: DGGITQSPKYLFRKEGQNVTLSCEQNLNHDAMYWYRQDPGQGLRLIYYSQIVNDFQKGDIAEGYSVSREKKESFPLTVTSAQKNPTAFYLCASSIHRVYNEQFFGPGTRLTVL.

The J gene is TRBJ2-1, the V gene TRBV27, with D possibly TRBD1 on 6 matching bases. This CDR3 contains 12 residues. The germline CDR1 and CDR2 sequences are MNHEY and SMNVEV (reference sequence). Trimming removed 2 bases from V and 15 bases from J, with 14 bases in between. The CDR3 is CASSLGGLRRFF. In DNA, the CDR3 is TGTGCCAGCAGTTTAGGGGGCTTACGGCGGTTCTTC.

The genes are TRBV5-4 and TRBJ1-3; D perhaps matches TRBD1 (6 bases). V was shortened by 4 bases and J by 1 base, with 15 bases between the two germline ends. CDR3 length: 16 residues. Germline V gene lookup returns CDR1 SGHNT and CDR2 YYREEE (reference sequence). The CDR3 coding sequence is TGTGCCAGCAGCCCGGGTCCCGACAGGTCTGGAAACACCATATATTTT. The encoded protein is CASSPGPDRSGNTIYF.

The chain employs TRBV29-1 and TRBJ2-1; TRBD2 agrees at 14 bases. The CDR3 runs to 20 residues. V was clipped by 1 base and J by 2 bases; unmatched bases: 13. From germline, CDR1 is SQVTM and CDR2 ANQGSEA. CDR3 residues: CSVEGGLAGENYGAYNEQFF. The CDR3 bases are TGCAGCGTTGAAGGGGGACTAGCGGGAGAAAACTACGGGGCCTACAATGAGCAGTTCTTC.

This chain uses TRBV7-2 with TRBJ2-3; possibly TRBD2 for D (6 bases). Germline V gives CDR1 SGHTA, CDR2 FQGNSA. Trimming took off 3 bases at V and 5 bases at J, with 18 bases between the two ends. CDR3 length equals 16 residues. The CDR3 region has the DNA TGTGCCAGCAGCTTGGCCTCGGGACTCTCGAAAGATACGCAGTATTTT. Its protein product is CASSLASGLSKDTQYF.

This clone was detected only once. The chain recombines TRBV5-1 with TRBJ1-5; a weak D match, TRBD1 (5 bases). The V and J ends lost 4 bases and 0 bases respectively, with 11 bases between them. The CDR3 runs to 15 residues. Germline V gene data show CDR1 as SGHRS and CDR2 as YFSETQ. The CDR3 protein is CASSPGDNSNQPQHF. In DNA, the CDR3 is TGCGCCAGCAGCCCGGGGGATAATAGCAATCAGCCCCAGCATTTT.

CDR3 amino acids: CASSSSAGGGADTQYF. The DNA of the CDR3 is TGCGCCAGCAGCTCATCAGCGGGGGGGGGCGCAGATACGCAGTATTTT. V is TRBV5-1 and J is TRBJ2-3; 10 nucleotides line up with TRBD2. Germline CDR1 and CDR2: SGHRS and YFSETQ. The CDR3 spans 16 residues. V gave up 3 bases and J gave up 4 bases; unmatched junction bases: 8. Filled out from reference TRBV5-1 and TRBJ2-3, the complete variable domain reads KAGVTQTPRYLIKTRGQQVTLSCSPISGHRSVSWYQQTPGQGLQFLFEYFSETQRNKGNFPGRFSGRQFSNSRSEMNVSTLELGDSALYLCASSSSAGGGADTQYFGPGTRLTVL.

This clone was observed a single time. This chain connects TRBV2 to TRBJ1-2; TRBD1 matches at 9 bases. Unmatched junction bases numbered 8, after V lost 6 bases and J lost 6 bases. The CDR3 length is 14 residues. Germline CDR1 SNHLY, CDR2 FYNNEI. The DNA for the CDR3 is TGTGCCAGCAGCCGGGACAGGGTTGGTCATGGCTACACCTTC. This codes for CASSRDRVGHGYTF. Full variable domain (remainder filled in from reference TRBV2 and TRBJ1-2): EPEVTQTPSHQVTQMGQEVILRCVPISNHLYFYWYRQILGQKVEFLVSFYNNEISEKSEIFDDQFSVERPDGSNFTLKIRSTKLEDSAMYFCASSRDRVGHGYTFGSGTRLTVV.

The V gene is TRBV12-5, the J gene TRBJ1-2; D unresolved. The CDR3 totals 12 residues. Germline lookup yields CDR1 LGHNT and CDR2 FRNRAP. V gave up 0 bases and J gave up 5 bases, with 4 bases separating them. Here the CDR3 reads CASGLVRYGYTF. For the CDR3, the DNA is TGTGCTAGTGGTTTGGTGCGGTATGGCTACACCTTC.

This chain uses TRBV6-6 with TRBJ1-3; D gene unclear. V lost 0 bases and J 1 base, leaving 10 bases between the germline ends. Germline CDR1 is MNHNY and CDR2 is SVGAGI (reference sequence). This CDR3 is 16 amino acids long. In DNA, the CDR3 is TGTGCCAGCAGTTACTCCGGCGGGCTTTCTGGAAACACCATATATTTT. Translation gives CASSYSGGLSGNTIYF.

V usage is TRBV29-1 and J usage is TRBJ2-3; 12 bases agree with TRBD2. Germline V gene lookup returns CDR1 SQVTM and CDR2 ANQGSEA. The CDR3 totals 14 residues. With V trimmed by 6 bases and J by 5 bases, 6 bases remained unmatched. The CDR3 sequence: CSVASGGAIDTQYF. The CDR3 DNA follows: TGCAGCGTAGCTAGCGGGGGGGCAATAGATACGCAGTATTTT.

The chain uses TRBV19 and TRBJ2-3; 9 nucleotides line up with TRBD1. Germline V gives CDR1 LNHDA, CDR2 SQIVND (reference sequence). Trimming removed 3 bases from V and 3 bases from J; junction bases left unmatched: 10. The CDR3 spans 17 residues. CDR3 nucleotides: TGTGCCAGTAGTATTTTCACGCTCGGACAGGGGACAGATACGCAGTATTTT. Translated: CASSIFTLGQGTDTQYF.

The chain combines TRBV6-5 with TRBJ2-7; the D is unclear. The CDR3 has 13 residues. Trimming removed 2 bases from V and 2 bases from J, with 7 bases in between. Per germline, CDR1 MNHEY and CDR2 SVGAGI. The CDR3: CASSYREAYEQYF. The CDR3 nucleotides are TGTGCCAGCAGTTACCGAGAGGCCTACGAGCAGTACTTC.

This chain links TRBV21-1 with TRBJ2-3; the D segment call TRBD2 is taken from the table without a DNA check. TRBV21-1 is a pseudogene segment. This CDR3 contains 19 residues. The CDR3 DNA follows: TGTGCCAGCAGCAACCCTTGGGCGGGAGCGACTATAAACACAGATACGCAGTATTTT. This codes for CASSNPWAGATINTDTQYF.

J is TRBJ1-4 and V is TRBV9, with D hard to call. The CDR3 runs 15 residues. Germline lookup yields CDR1 SGDLS and CDR2 YYNGEE. The V and J ends lost 3 bases and 1 base respectively, with 10 bases between them. The DNA for the CDR3 is TGTGCCAGCAGCGCGCGATCAGGAACTAATGAAAAACTGTTTTTT. This codes for CASSARSGTNEKLFF.

As DNA, the CDR3 is TGTGCCATCAGTGTACGACAGGGGATGGCCACTGAAGCTTTCTTT. Its translation: CAISVRQGMATEAFF. The chain recombines TRBV10-3 with TRBJ1-1; 8 nucleotides match TRBD1. V was pared by 4 bases and J by 4 bases, with 8 bases of the junction left unmatched. Germline loops: CDR1 ENHRY, CDR2 SYGVKD. This CDR3 contains 15 residues.

V usage is TRBV19 and J usage is TRBJ1-2; 7 bases align to TRBD1. The CDR3 consists of 15 residues. Germline-derived CDR1 and CDR2 are LNHDA and SQIVND (reference sequence). V dropped 3 bases and J dropped 4; count of bases not matched to a gene: 8. The CDR3 DNA is TGTGCCAGTAGTATGAGGGGGCGAGATGTCTATGGCTACACCTTC. It encodes CASSMRGRDVYGYTF.